The entry below describes one T cell receptor beta chain. Its antigen remains unidentified. Germline CDR1 and CDR2: SGHKS and YYEKEE (reference sequence). V was cut by 0 bases and J by 3 bases, with 12 bases left in between. The CDR3 sequence is 15 residues long. Using unique molecular identifiers, the investigators prepared the TCRbeta library. TCRdb analysed the PCR reads with MiXCR anew, one entry per CDR3 protein. The repertoire includes roughly 500,000 distinct CDR3 sequences, approximately 10% of them detected once, and around 2.2% sits in the top ten. The data were obtained in a study of T-cell reconstitution after alpha-beta-depleted transplantation in children. Study conclusions and caveats: Newly made T cells mostly supplied T-cell counts and diversity one year after transplant. Some patients owed their high day-60 TCRbeta diversity to surviving recipient T cells and thymic progenitors. Alpha-beta T cells present about two months after transplant were reported to originate from several hundred expanded graft clones.

The V call is TRBV5-5, the J call TRBJ1-1; D is unresolved. The source material was PBMCs, sampled before TCRalphabeta/CD19-depleted stem cell transplant. The TCR sequence derives from a child aged 2 to 9 with inherited bone marrow failure, due to receive a stem cell transplant. CDR3 region: CASSLEKNRDTEAFF. The CDR3 DNA is TGTGCCAGCAGCTTGGAAAAGAACCGGGACACTGAAGCTTTCTTT.